This is a list of T cell receptor beta chains from one sample in a study of cytomegalovirus exposure and HLA in healthy donors. Repertoires were generated with immunoSEQ multiplex PCR, while TCRdb's copy carries only in-frame clones and drops some. The repertoire has some 110,000 clones, 75% to 90% of them found once; the top ten carry under 2.5%. What was sequenced was PBMCs. These receptors were taken from a man aged 25-45 years in good health and CMV-seronegative. Each CDR3 is given with its conserved first and last residue. The D gene is left open where the match is weak. Where a row states a size, it is once, few, many or the class of an expanded clone; other rows omit it.

size	V	J	D	CDR3	DNA
-	TRBV4-3	TRBJ2-3	-	CASSQSYRGTDTQYF	TGCGCCAGCAGCCAATCATACCGCGGAACAGATACGCAGTATTTT
-	TRBV11-2	TRBJ2-5	TRBD2	CASSLWGAGGPETQYF	TGTGCCAGCAGCCTGTGGGGAGCGGGGGGGCCGGAGACCCAGTACTTC
-	TRBV2	TRBJ2-1	TRBD2	CASGVGWGGFNEQFF	TGTGCCAGCGGGGTGGGCTGGGGGGGGTTTAATGAGCAGTTCTTC
-	TRBV10-2	TRBJ2-1	-	CASSLSFVEQFF	TGCGCCAGCAGTCTGAGTTTCGTTGAGCAGTTCTTC
few	TRBV28	TRBJ1-1	TRBD1	CASSAQGAITEAFF	TGTGCCAGCAGTGCACAGGGGGCAATCACTGAAGCTTTCTTT
once	TRBV28	TRBJ2-7	TRBD2	CASSLAGNYEQYF	TGTGCCAGCAGTCTAGCGGGGAACTACGAGCAGTACTTC
-	TRBV6-1	TRBJ2-7	TRBD1	CASSETDRREQYF	TGTGCCAGCAGTGAGACGGACAGGCGCGAGCAGTACTTC
once	TRBV19	TRBJ1-5	TRBD1	CASRLDRVSQPQHF	TGTGCCAGTAGATTGGACAGGGTGAGTCAGCCCCAGCATTTT
-	TRBV6-5	TRBJ1-1	-	CASSYLAGSNTEAFF	TGTGCCAGCAGTTACCTCGCAGGATCGAACACTGAAGCTTTCTTT
once	TRBV10-2	TRBJ2-7	TRBD2	CASTLTSGREQYF	TGCGCCAGCACCCTGACTAGCGGGCGGGAGCAGTACTTC
-	TRBV27	TRBJ1-2	TRBD1	CASSLSRTGDGYTF	TGTGCCAGCAGTTTATCCCGGACAGGGGATGGCTACACCTTC
-	TRBV6-5	TRBJ2-5	TRBD1	CASRHRGHQETQYF	TGTGCCAGCAGGCACAGGGGGCACCAAGAGACCCAGTACTTC
-	TRBV7-9	TRBJ2-2	-	CASSLVRQSRPGELFF	TGTGCCAGCAGCTTAGTCAGGCAGTCAAGGCCCGGGGAGCTGTTTTTT
-	TRBV5-1	TRBJ1-4	TRBD1	CASSSPGQGDEKLFF	TGTGCCAGCAGCTCTCCGGGACAGGGGGATGAAAAACTGTTTTTT
-	TRBV2	TRBJ1-5	TRBD1	CASSDIVSGGEPQHF	TGTGCCAGCAGTGATATCGTGTCAGGGGGCGAGCCCCAGCATTTT
-	TRBV10-3	TRBJ2-7	-	CATRGSRQGNEQYF	TGTGCCACCAGGGGCTCCCGGCAGGGCAACGAGCAGTACTTC
-	TRBV7-2	TRBJ1-2	-	CASSFTPRDIHYGYTF	TGTGCCAGCAGCTTCACCCCCCGGGACATCCACTATGGCTACACCTTC
-	TRBV7-7	TRBJ2-7	-	CASSPTLVSSYEQYF	TGTGCCAGCAGCCCCACCCTCGTGAGCTCCTACGAGCAGTACTTC
-	TRBV11-2	TRBJ2-3	-	CASSPPGFRTDTQYF	TGTGCCAGCAGCCCCCCGGGATTCCGCACAGATACGCAGTATTTT
-	TRBV10-1	TRBJ2-3	-	CASSERTGVGRTDTQYF	TGCGCCAGCAGTGAGCGGACGGGGGTTGGCCGCACAGATACGCAGTATTTT
-	TRBV6-6	TRBJ1-1	-	CASSYPRNTEAFF	TGTGCCAGCAGTTACCCCAGGAACACTGAAGCTTTCTTT
-	TRBV18	TRBJ1-1	-	CASSPILGNTEAFF	TGTGCCAGCTCACCAATACTTGGGAACACTGAAGCTTTCTTT
-	TRBV11-2	TRBJ2-3	-	CASSINSGLDTQYF	TGTGCCAGCAGCATCAACTCAGGGTTAGATACGCAGTATTTT
-	TRBV30	TRBJ1-5	TRBD1	CAWRRQGWGNQPQHF	TGTGCCTGGAGAAGACAGGGTTGGGGCAATCAGCCCCAGCATTTT
-	TRBV6-5	TRBJ1-5	TRBD1	CASRNMGQGHQPQHF	TGTGCCAGCAGGAACATGGGACAGGGCCATCAGCCCCAGCATTTT
once	TRBV18	TRBJ2-3	-	CASSPPVEREDTQYF	TGTGCCAGCTCACCACCGGTCGAGAGGGAAGATACGCAGTATTTT
-	TRBV2	TRBJ1-1	TRBD1	CASSVDRQLRRAFF	TGTGCCAGCAGTGTGGACAGGCAGCTCAGGCGAGCTTTCTTT
-	TRBV15	TRBJ1-1	TRBD1	CATSRARTGSPHAFF	TGTGCCACCAGCAGGGCAAGGACAGGGTCTCCCCATGCTTTCTTT
-	TRBV5-1	TRBJ1-1	-	CASSLDTNTEAFF	TGCGCCAGCAGCTTGGACACGAACACTGAAGCTTTCTTT
-	TRBV9	TRBJ2-3	-	CASSVALGTSTDTQYF	TGTGCCAGCAGCGTAGCACTAGGGACTAGCACAGATACGCAGTATTTT
-	TRBV10-3	TRBJ1-1	-	CAISESGGAGTEAFF	TGTGCCATCAGTGAGTCGGGAGGGGCGGGCACTGAAGCTTTCTTT
-	TRBV5-6	TRBJ1-5	TRBD1	CASSLRGPGQPQHF	TGTGCCAGCAGCTTGAGGGGGCCCGGGCAGCCCCAGCATTTT
-	TRBV5-1	TRBJ2-3	TRBD1	CASSERTGDTDTQYF	TGCGCCAGCAGCGAGCGGACAGGGGACACAGATACGCAGTATTTT
-	TRBV29-1	TRBJ2-7	TRBD1	CSVPGQGLYEQYF	TGCAGCGTACCCGGACAGGGCTTGTACGAGCAGTACTTC
-	TRBV30	TRBJ2-7	TRBD1	CAWSPLGTGGRYF	TGTGCCTGGAGTCCCCTTGGGACAGGGGGACGGTACTTC